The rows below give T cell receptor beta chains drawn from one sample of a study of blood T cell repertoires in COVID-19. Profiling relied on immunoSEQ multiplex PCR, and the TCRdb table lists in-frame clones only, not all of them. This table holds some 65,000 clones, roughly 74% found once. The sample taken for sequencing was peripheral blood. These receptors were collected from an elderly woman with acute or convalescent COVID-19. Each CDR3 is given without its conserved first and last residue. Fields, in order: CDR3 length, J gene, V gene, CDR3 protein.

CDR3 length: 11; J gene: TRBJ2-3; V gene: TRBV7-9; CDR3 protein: ASRSGQGHTQY
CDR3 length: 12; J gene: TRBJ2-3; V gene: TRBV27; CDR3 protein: ASSLNRGADTQY
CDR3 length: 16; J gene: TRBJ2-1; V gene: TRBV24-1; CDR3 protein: ATSSSSSGRNSYNEQF
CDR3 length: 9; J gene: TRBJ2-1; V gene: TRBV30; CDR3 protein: AQGRGNEQF
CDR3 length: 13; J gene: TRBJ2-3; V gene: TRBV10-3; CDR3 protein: AIRSQGGPTDTQY
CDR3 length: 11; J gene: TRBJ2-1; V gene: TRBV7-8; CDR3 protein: ASSFVVANEQF
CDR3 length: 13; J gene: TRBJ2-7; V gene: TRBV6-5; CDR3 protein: ASRITSGRIHEQY
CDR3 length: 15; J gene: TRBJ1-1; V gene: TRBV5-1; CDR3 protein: ASSLQGAGAGDTEAF
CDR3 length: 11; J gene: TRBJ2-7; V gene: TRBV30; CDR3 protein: AWSVGQLYEQY
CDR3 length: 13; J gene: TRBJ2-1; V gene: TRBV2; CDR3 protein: ASMVQGTGGFEQF
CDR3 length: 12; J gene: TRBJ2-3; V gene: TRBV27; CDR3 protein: ASSSWTSTDTQY
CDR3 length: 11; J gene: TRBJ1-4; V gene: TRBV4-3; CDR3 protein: ASSQEVGVKLF
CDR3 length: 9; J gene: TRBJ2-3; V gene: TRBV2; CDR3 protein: ASSVASTQY
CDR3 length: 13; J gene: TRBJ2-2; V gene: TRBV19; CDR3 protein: ASTPGTVNTGELF
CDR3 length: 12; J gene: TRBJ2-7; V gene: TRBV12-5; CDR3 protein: ASASGQGVYEQY
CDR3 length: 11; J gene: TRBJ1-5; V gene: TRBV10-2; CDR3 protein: ASSPTANQPQH
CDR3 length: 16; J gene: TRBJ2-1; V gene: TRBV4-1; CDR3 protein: ASSQSQISGRGRNEQF
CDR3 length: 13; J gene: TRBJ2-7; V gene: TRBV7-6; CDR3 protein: ASSLAPISQGEQY
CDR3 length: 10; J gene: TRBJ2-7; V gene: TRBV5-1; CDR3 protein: ASSLGQYEQY
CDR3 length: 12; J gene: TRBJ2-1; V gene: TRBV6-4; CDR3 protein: ASSDLAGEIEQF
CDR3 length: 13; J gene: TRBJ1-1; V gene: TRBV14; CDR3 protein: ASREQGAANTEAF
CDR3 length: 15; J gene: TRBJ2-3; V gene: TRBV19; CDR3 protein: ASSVAGGPYSTDTQY
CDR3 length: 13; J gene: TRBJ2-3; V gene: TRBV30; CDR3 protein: AWSAGQGPPDTQY
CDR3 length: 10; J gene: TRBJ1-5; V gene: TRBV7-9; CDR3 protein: ASSPTGQPQH
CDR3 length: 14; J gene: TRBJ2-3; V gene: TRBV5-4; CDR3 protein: ASSRGTSGIDDTQY
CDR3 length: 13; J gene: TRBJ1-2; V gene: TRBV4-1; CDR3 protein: ASSQSGVHPWGYT
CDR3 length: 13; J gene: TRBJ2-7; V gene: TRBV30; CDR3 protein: AWRSSGTSRYEQY
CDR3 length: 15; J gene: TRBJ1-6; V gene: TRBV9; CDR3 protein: ASSVEARGSYNSPLH
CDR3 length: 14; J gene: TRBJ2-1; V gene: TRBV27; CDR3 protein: ASSRRRGRSYNEQF
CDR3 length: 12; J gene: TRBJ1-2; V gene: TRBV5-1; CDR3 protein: ASSFEGATYGYT
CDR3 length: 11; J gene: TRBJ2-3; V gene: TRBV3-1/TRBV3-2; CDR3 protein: ASSQDGGNTQY
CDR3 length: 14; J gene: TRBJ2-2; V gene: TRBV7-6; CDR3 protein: ASSSFPGANTGELF
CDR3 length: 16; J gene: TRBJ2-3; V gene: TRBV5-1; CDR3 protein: ASSLETSGRIGTDTQY
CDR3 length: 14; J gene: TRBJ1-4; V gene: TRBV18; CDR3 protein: ASSPELVGGLEKLF
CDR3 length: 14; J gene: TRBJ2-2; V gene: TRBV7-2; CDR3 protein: ASSLTSGANTGELF
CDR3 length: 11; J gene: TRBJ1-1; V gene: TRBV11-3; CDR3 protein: ASSLLLNTEAF
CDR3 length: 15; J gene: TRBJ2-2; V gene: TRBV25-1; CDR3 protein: ASSEGLAGAATGELF
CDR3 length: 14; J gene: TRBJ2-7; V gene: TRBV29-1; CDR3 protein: SAEGSGTQNSYEQY
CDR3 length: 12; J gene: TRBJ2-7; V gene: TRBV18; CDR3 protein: ASSPLPRNYEQY
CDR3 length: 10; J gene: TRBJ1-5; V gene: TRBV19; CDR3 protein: ASSVRGQPQH
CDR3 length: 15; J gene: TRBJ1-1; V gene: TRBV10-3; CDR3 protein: AIRKTGGTQMNTEAF
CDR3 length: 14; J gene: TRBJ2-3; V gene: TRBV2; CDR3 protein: ASSEPPGQGGDTQY
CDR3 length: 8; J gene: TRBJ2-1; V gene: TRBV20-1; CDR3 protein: SVQGGEQF
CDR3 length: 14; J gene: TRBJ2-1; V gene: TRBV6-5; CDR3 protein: ASSSPLAEDLNEQF
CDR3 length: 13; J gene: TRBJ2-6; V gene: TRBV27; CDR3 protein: ASRNSYSGANVLT
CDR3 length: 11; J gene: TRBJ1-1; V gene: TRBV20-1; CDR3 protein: SASLSGTTEAF
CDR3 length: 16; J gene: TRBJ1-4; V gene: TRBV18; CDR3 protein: ASSPTGTGTATNEKLF
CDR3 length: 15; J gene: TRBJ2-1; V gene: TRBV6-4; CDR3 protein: ASSAHPPGQGIHEQF
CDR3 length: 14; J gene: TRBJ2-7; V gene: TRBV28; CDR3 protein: ASSFSPDWSSYEQY
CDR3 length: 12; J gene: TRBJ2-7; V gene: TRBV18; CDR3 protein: ASSGTGGAYEQY
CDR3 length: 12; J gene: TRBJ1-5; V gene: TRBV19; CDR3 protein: ATSGTGGSQPQH
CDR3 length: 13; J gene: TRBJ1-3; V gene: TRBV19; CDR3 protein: ASTRQTPSGNTIY
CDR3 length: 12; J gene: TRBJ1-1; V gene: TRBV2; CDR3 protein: ASSKDSLNTEAF
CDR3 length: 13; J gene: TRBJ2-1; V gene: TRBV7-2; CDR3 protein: ASSLVSGGYNEQF